This T cell receptor beta chain came from a study of cytomegalovirus exposure and HLA in healthy donors. In this sample, this clone turned up a few times. The antigen remains undetermined. Regarding the study as a whole: A later analysis, which compared TCR beta chains of equal frequency, found the HLA-associated ones more clonally expanded. It has been reported that TCR beta sequences accurately predicted the HLA-A and HLA-B alleles of most subjects.

The PCR employed 60 Vbeta primers together with 13 Jbeta primers. The protocol was immunoSEQ multiplex PCR, while the TCRdb copy is restricted to in-frame clones and leaves out a portion. The sample yields roughly 200,000 clones, 85% seen once. Trimming stripped 2 bases from V and 2 bases from J, with 10 bases between. The CDR3 extends over 14 amino acids. The germline V gene has CDR1 SGDLS and CDR2 YYNGEE. This TCR was sampled from a woman in her forties or fifties in good health and CMV-seronegative. Sequenced input: PBMCs. The rearrangement joins TRBV9 to TRBJ2-5, with a tentative D call TRBD1 (6 bases). The CDR3 DNA sequence: TGTGCCAGCAGCGTTGGGGGCCAACAAGAGACCCAGTACTTC. It specifies CASSVGGQQETQYF.